The present TCR beta chain was sequenced within a study of CD8+CD57+ T cells in acquired aplastic anemia (dated by TCRdb to the late 2010s). Regarding the study in general: On average, sorted CD4+ and CD8+ cells yielded 3 to 4 ug of extracted DNA, with a range of about 0.17 to 27.4 ug. CD8+CD57+ expansion was defined as frequency above the mean frequency observed in healthy subjects.

Concerning this clonotype itself: This receptor's antigen is unknown. The record has no base qualities; no much larger clone is one base away.

Here is what the overall study found, with its caveats: Although roughly 29 CD8+ CDR3 sequences were shared by patients and controls, these sequences appeared highly expressed in patients and within the immunodominant clones of patients. Between patients and healthy controls, no significant difference in CD8+ Simpson's diversity was found (P=0.060).

Flow cytometry had shown CD8+CD57+ cell expansion in the patients selected for sequencing. Severe acquired aplastic anemia was diagnosed in all patients according to International Study of Aplastic Anemia and Agranulocytosis and Camitta criteria. Patients had received no therapy at the time of blood sampling. In this study, sorted CD4+ and CD8+ T cells from the blood of healthy subjects and of severe aplastic anemia patients had their TCR repertoires deep-sequenced. Patients were enrolled under clinicaltrials.gov protocols 00001620, 01623167, 00001397, 00071045, 00081523 and 00961064 in the USA. Ficoll-Paque density gradient centrifugation was used to isolate peripheral blood mononuclear cells. CD4+ and CD8+ T cells were sorted by FACS or magnetic beads before DNA extraction. Genomic DNA was used as template for profiling of TCR beta VDJ combinations and CDR3 sequences. TCR repertoire sequencing was run on an Illumina HiSeq 2000. On the authors' methods: TRBV/TRBJ rearrangement plots, CDR3 size and DJ length profiles, and Simpson's diversity index were used to evaluate the repertoires. The most abundant DNA sequence in the deep sequencing data was taken as the immunodominant clone. CDR3 amino acid sequences were screened for sharing across subjects and compared with published repertoires and the VDJdb database. TCRdb trimmed public reads at Q25 via fastp, called clones via MiXCR and kept in-frame beta chains. When rows share a CDR3 protein, they turn into one entry using the most common DNA and genes. It is TCRdb's table, rather than the study itself, that gives the V and J calls and clone size. The sample table holds 210,000 or so distinct CDR3 sequences, of which over 40% were seen once. The ten largest clones take up just under 20% of the sample.

V is shortened by 7 bases, J by 3 bases, and the region joining them spans 12 bases. The germline V gene supplies CDR1 ENHRY and CDR2 SYGVKD. The CDR3 spans 13 residues, from the cysteine through the phenylalanine. The kept DNA is CDR3 alone, 39 bases in frame from the first base. The chain uses TRBV10-3 and TRBJ1-2; the D gene cannot be named for sure. The receptor was derived from a human donor with aplastic anemia. Sequenced material: sorted CD4+, CD8+, or CD8+CD57+ T cells (not recorded which) from PBMCs. This receptor carries the CDR3 CAITWQEDYGYTF. The sequenced DNA is TGTGCCATCACTTGGCAGGAAGACTATGGCTACACCTTC.